Listed below are T cell receptor beta chains from one sample, sequenced in a study of yellow fever vaccine responses in identical twins. TCRdb reprocessed the RT-PCR reads via MiXCR and lists one record per CDR3 protein. The repertoire holds around 13,000 distinct CDR3 sequences, with approximately 85% as singletons. The sequenced sample was T cells from blood (PBMCs), unsorted or a sorted subset (not recorded which), obtained before or after yellow fever vaccination (not recorded which). The source of these receptors is a woman aged 18-29 years who received the yellow fever vaccine. Each CDR3 is given with its conserved first and last residue. D genes are given only for firm matches. Only part of the rows carry a size: once, few, many, or a class if the clone is expanded.

TRBJ2-7	NA	TRBV12-3/TRBV12-4	NA	TGTGCCAGCAGTTCGCATCGGAACGAGCAGTACTTC	CASSSHRNEQYF
TRBJ2-7	once	TRBV4-3	TRBD2	TGCGCCAGCAGCCAAACCACGGGACTAGCTTCCCTCTCCTACGAGCAGTACTTC	CASSQTTGLASLSYEQYF
TRBJ2-4	few	TRBV6-1	NA	TGTGCCAGCACCTCCCTCGAGGGGGGTAGTTCCAAAAACATTCAGTACTTC	CASTSLEGGSSKNIQYF
TRBJ2-5	few	TRBV29-1	NA	TGCAGCGTTGAGAACCCGTACCAAGAGACCCAGTACTTC	CSVENPYQETQYF
TRBJ2-5	NA	TRBV7-8	NA	TGTGCCAGCAGCCTCCAAGAGACCCAGTACTTC	CASSLQETQYF
TRBJ2-5	few	TRBV28	NA	TGTGCCATCACACAGGGACAAGAGACCCAGTACTTC	CAITQGQETQYF
TRBJ2-3	once	TRBV14	NA	TGTGCCAGCAGCCCACAGGGAACGCGAGATACGCAGTATTTT	CASSPQGTRDTQYF
TRBJ2-6	NA	TRBV12-3/TRBV12-4	NA	TGTGCCAGCAGTCACAGGATCTCTGGGGCCAACGTCCTGACTTTC	CASSHRISGANVLTF
TRBJ2-1	NA	TRBV11-2	NA	TGTGCCAGCAGCTTACCCCAGCGCGTCTGGAGCTCCTACAATGAGCAGTTCTTC	CASSLPQRVWSSYNEQFF
TRBJ2-7	NA	TRBV20-1	NA	TGCAGTGCTAGAGATCCAGGGGTTAGCTCCTACGAGCAGTACTTC	CSARDPGVSSYEQYF
TRBJ2-7	NA	TRBV11-3	TRBD2	TGTGCCAGCAGCTCCTGGACTAGTCGGAACGAGCAGTACTTC	CASSSWTSRNEQYF
TRBJ2-7	NA	TRBV27	NA	TGTGCCAGCAGTACCGCGGCTTACTACGAGCAGTACTTC	CASSTAAYYEQYF
TRBJ1-2	NA	TRBV12-3/TRBV12-4	NA	TGTGCCAGCCGAATCGGAGTGCTCTATGGCTACACCTTC	CASRIGVLYGYTF
TRBJ1-1	NA	TRBV10-3	NA	TGTGCCAGCTCAGTGAGCGGCCTTAGGAACACTGAAGCTTTCTTT	CASSVSGLRNTEAFF
TRBJ2-3	NA	TRBV29-1	TRBD2	TGCAGCGTTGATGGTCTAGCGGGGGATAGCACAGATACGCAGTATTTT	CSVDGLAGDSTDTQYF
TRBJ1-5	NA	TRBV6-5	NA	TGTGCCAGCAGCTACAGGGCTGCCGGAGGGCAGCAGCCCCAGCATTTT	CASSYRAAGGQQPQHF